The next 8 T cell receptor beta chains were all read from a single sample in a study of T-cell memory formation after mild COVID-19. TCRdb passed the 5' RACE reads through MiXCR, listing each CDR3 protein once. The data show some 120,000 distinct CDR3 sequences, with 15% to 20% seen just once and more than 11% held by the top ten. What was sequenced was PBMCs or a T cell subset sorted from them (not recorded which). These receptors came from an adult woman who had mild COVID-19 (a few samples of this study predate the infection). Cell type and time point are not known.

V and J are TRBV10-3 and TRBJ1-1, with a possible D match to TRBD1 (5 bases). CDR1 ENHRY and CDR2 SYGVKD come from the germline V gene. The CDR3 runs to 13 residues. Between the trimmed V and J ends, which lost 4 bases and 1 base, there was a span of 7 bases. The CDR3 region has the DNA TGTGCCATCAGTGTCAGGGCGAACACTGAAGCTTTCTTT. Protein product: CAISVRANTEAFF.

This clonotype was counted many times. The chain joins TRBV4-3 to TRBJ2-3; possible D gene TRBD2, 5 bases. Deletions cut 2 bases from V and 0 bases from J, with 12 bases between. Germline V CDR1 and CDR2: LGHNA, YSLEER. CDR3 length: 16 residues. The CDR3 reads CASSQSSATSTDTQYF. CDR3 nucleotides: TGCGCCAGCAGCCAAAGTAGCGCCACTAGCACAGATACGCAGTATTTT.

This clonotype was seen a handful of times. The chain couples TRBV2 to TRBJ2-1; 10 nucleotides align to TRBD1. The CDR3 length is 15 residues. V dropped 7 bases and J dropped 8; count of bases not matched to a gene: 11. The germline V gene has CDR1 SNHLY and CDR2 FYNNEI. In nucleotides, the CDR3 is TGTGCCAGCATCGACGGGACAGGGGATTTCGATGAGCAGTTCTTC. This sequence encodes CASIDGTGDFDEQFF.

This clonotype was counted between two and nine times. The chain recombines TRBV24-1 with TRBJ2-7; 7 bases match TRBD1. The CDR3 consists of 15 residues. Germline CDR1 KGHDR, CDR2 SFDVKD. Trimming at V came to 3 bases and at J to 1 base, leaving 5 bases not matched to a gene. CDR3 sequence reads: CATSDPRDRSYEQYF. The CDR3 coding sequence is TGTGCCACCAGTGATCCCAGGGACAGATCCTACGAGCAGTACTTC.

The CDR3 DNA reads as TGCGCCAGCAGCTTGGGTCCTAGCGGCTACAATGAGCAGTTCTTC. Translated: CASSLGPSGYNEQFF. The gene calls are TRBV5-1 and TRBJ2-1; 7 bases match TRBD2. The CDR3 is 15 residues long. Trimming took 0 bases from V and 3 from J; bases not matched to a gene: 3. The germline V gene has CDR1 SGHRS and CDR2 YFSETQ. The complete variable domain, with remaining parts taken from reference TRBV5-1 and TRBJ2-1, reads KAGVTQTPRYLIKTRGQQVTLSCSPISGHRSVSWYQQTPGQGLQFLFEYFSETQRNKGNFPGRFSGRQFSNSRSEMNVSTLELGDSALYLCASSLGPSGYNEQFFGPGTRLTVL.

In its sample, this clonotype was seen a few times. At one of its ends the junction is not consistent with the germline gene, which may arise from a read error. The chain employs TRBV9 and TRBJ2-1, with 9 bases fitting TRBD2. The CDR3 is 16 amino acids. Germline V gene sequence: CDR1 SGDLS, CDR2 YYNGEE. CDR3 loop: CASSVGLAGPSNKQFF. CDR3 nucleotide sequence: TGTGCCAGCAGCGTAGGGCTAGCGGGGCCCTCCAATAAGCAGTTCTTC.

The chain links TRBV30 to TRBJ2-2, with D unresolved. This CDR3 has 14 residues. The germline V gene encodes CDR1 GTSNPN and CDR2 SVGIG (reference sequence). The V and J ends lost 0 bases and 0 bases respectively, with 5 bases between them. The chain's CDR3 is CAWSVTSNTGELFF. CDR3 nucleotides: TGTGCCTGGAGTGTAACTTCGAACACCGGGGAGCTGTTTTTT.

The V gene is TRBV7-9, the J gene TRBJ2-3; 9 bases line up with TRBD1. Germline V gives CDR1 SEHNR, CDR2 FQNEAQ (reference sequence). The CDR3 totals 15 residues. V gave up 1 base and J gave up 4 bases; unmatched junction bases: 3. CDR3 DNA: TGTGCCAGCAGCTTAGTGGACAGGGGAGCAGATACGCAGTATTTT. Amino acid sequence: CASSLVDRGADTQYF.